This is a list of T cell receptor beta chains from one sample in a study of shared clonotypes between healthy human individuals. The protocol was immunoSEQ multiplex PCR, while the TCRdb copy is restricted to in-frame clones and leaves out a portion. The sample lists approximately 2.3 million clones, 80% to 95% occurring once. The sample was naive CD4+ T cells from PBMCs. These receptors were obtained from a man in his late teens or twenties in good health. Some clones in this sample may be carry-over from other donors' samples. Both conserved end residues are part of each CDR3. D genes are given only for firm matches. Size tells how often a clone was seen (once, few, many) or the class of an expanded clone, and some rows leave it out.

size | J | V | D | CDR3 | DNA
- | TRBJ2-5 | TRBV30 | - | CAWSRGETQYF | TGTGCCTGGAGTCGGGGAGAGACCCAGTACTTC
- | TRBJ1-1 | TRBV7-9 | - | CASSFLINPEAFF | TGTGCCAGCAGCTTTCTAATCAACCCTGAAGCTTTCTTT
- | TRBJ2-7 | TRBV7-9 | TRBD1 | CASSLEAGGEQYF | TGTGCCAGCAGCTTAGAGGCAGGGGGCGAGCAGTACTTC
- | TRBJ2-5 | TRBV6-1 | - | CASRSQGGRETQYF | TGTGCCAGCAGGTCTCAGGGGGGGCGAGAGACCCAGTACTTC
- | TRBJ1-3 | TRBV9 | - | CASSSTGLGNTIYF | TGTGCCAGCAGCTCTACTGGGCTTGGAAACACCATATATTTT
- | TRBJ2-1 | TRBV5-5 | - | CASTASPYNEQFF | TGTGCCAGCACGGCTAGTCCGTACAATGAGCAGTTCTTC
- | TRBJ2-1 | TRBV7-6 | - | CASSLAGSLGGNEQFF | TGTGCCAGCAGCTTAGCTGGGAGCTTAGGAGGAAATGAGCAGTTCTTC
- | TRBJ2-7 | TRBV7-2 | TRBD2 | CASSRGLATGSYEQYF | TGTGCCAGCAGCCGAGGACTAGCAACCGGATCATACGAGCAGTACTTC
- | TRBJ2-2 | TRBV4-3 | - | CASSQEAQGGSAYITGELFF | TGCGCCAGCAGCCAAGAAGCACAGGGAGGGAGCGCCTACATCACCGGGGAGCTGTTTTTT
- | TRBJ1-2 | TRBV25-1 | TRBD1 | CASSDDRGRRGLTF | TGTGCCAGCAGTGATGACAGGGGGCGGAGGGGGCTCACCTTC
once | TRBJ1-1 | TRBV10-3 | - | CAIVANGATEAFF | TGTGCCATCGTGGCGAACGGCGCGACTGAAGCTTTCTTT
- | TRBJ2-1 | TRBV2 | TRBD1 | CASSEVGQGGQFF | TGTGCCAGCAGTGAAGTGGGACAGGGCGGGCAGTTCTTC
- | TRBJ2-7 | TRBV7-3 | - | CASSSTNSAYEQYF | TGTGCCAGCAGCTCTACTAATTCCGCCTACGAGCAGTACTTC
- | TRBJ2-2 | TRBV7-2 | - | CASSLVENTGELFF | TGTGCCAGCAGCTTAGTAGAGAACACCGGGGAGCTGTTTTTT
- | TRBJ1-3 | TRBV28 | TRBD1 | CASSWDSRGGNTIYF | TGTGCCAGCAGTTGGGACAGTAGGGGAGGAAACACCATATATTTT
- | TRBJ2-5 | TRBV5-6 | TRBD1 | CASSWDRAETQYF | TGTGCCAGCAGCTGGGACAGGGCAGAGACCCAGTACTTC
- | TRBJ2-1 | TRBV2 | - | CASSLERSYNEQFF | TGTGCCAGCAGTCTAGAAAGGTCCTACAATGAGCAGTTCTTC
- | TRBJ2-7 | TRBV11-2 | TRBD1 | CASSAGQGDYEQYF | TGTGCCAGCAGCGCGGGACAGGGGGACTACGAGCAGTACTTC
- | TRBJ2-3 | TRBV6-1 | - | CASSEGQNPTDTQYF | TGTGCCAGCAGTGAAGGCCAAAACCCCACAGATACGCAGTATTTT
- | TRBJ2-3 | TRBV28 | TRBD2 | CASSPLAGADTQYF | TGTGCCAGCAGTCCGCTAGCGGGAGCAGATACGCAGTATTTT
- | TRBJ2-7 | TRBV5-4 | - | CASSSGRSYEQYF | TGTGCCAGCAGCTCGGGGCGGAGCTACGAGCAGTACTTC
- | TRBJ1-3 | TRBV6-4 | TRBD1 | CASSPDRGGNTIYF | TGTGCCAGCTCCCCCGACAGGGGTGGAAACACCATATATTTT
- | TRBJ2-2 | TRBV5-5 | TRBD2 | CASSVLGGKTGELFF | TGTGCCAGCAGCGTTCTGGGAGGGAAAACCGGGGAGCTGTTTTTT
- | TRBJ1-1 | TRBV9 | TRBD1 | CASSAAIGQGAKAFF | TGTGCCAGCAGCGCCGCAATTGGACAGGGGGCGAAAGCTTTCTTT
- | TRBJ1-1 | TRBV7-9 | - | CASSFSTQGYTFF | TGTGCCAGCAGCTTCTCAACACAGGGATATACTTTCTTT
- | TRBJ2-3 | TRBV5-6 | - | CASTSGTDTQYF | TGTGCCAGCACATCCGGAACAGATACGCAGTATTTT
- | TRBJ1-1 | TRBV27 | TRBD1 | CASSSREQGWNTEAFF | TGTGCCAGCAGTTCAAGGGAACAGGGGTGGAACACTGAAGCTTTCTTT
- | TRBJ2-7 | TRBV29-1 | TRBD1 | CSVKTGTGVNEQYF | TGCAGCGTAAAAACCGGGACAGGGGTTAACGAGCAGTACTTC
- | TRBJ1-2 | TRBV11-2 | - | CASSLGPDTTGYTF | TGTGCCAGCAGCTTAGGTCCCGATACTACCGGCTACACCTTC
- | TRBJ1-5 | TRBV5-8 | TRBD1 | CASSLEVGTGGRPQHF | TGTGCCAGCAGCTTGGAAGTGGGGACAGGGGGCCGGCCCCAGCATTTT
- | TRBJ1-5 | TRBV7-3 | - | CASSLTGRDQPQHF | TGTGCCAGCAGCTTAACAGGCAGGGATCAGCCCCAGCATTTT
- | TRBJ2-1 | TRBV7-3 | TRBD2 | CASSPLGLVGSGNNEQFF | TGTGCCAGCAGCCCCTTAGGGCTGGTGGGTAGCGGGAACAATGAGCAGTTCTTC
- | TRBJ1-1 | TRBV7-2 | - | CASSLNQGGDTEAFF | TGTGCCAGCAGCTTAAACCAGGGAGGGGACACTGAAGCTTTCTTT
- | TRBJ2-3 | TRBV7-2 | - | CASSLAGTSSTDTQYF | TGTGCCAGCAGCCTCGCCGGGACCTCTAGCACAGATACGCAGTATTTT
- | TRBJ1-3 | TRBV5-5 | - | CASRETGSSGNTIYF | TGTGCCAGCAGGGAAACAGGGAGCTCTGGAAACACCATATATTTT
- | TRBJ2-1 | TRBV7-3 | - | CASSLNRNNEQFF | TGTGCCAGCAGCTTAAACAGGAACAATGAGCAGTTCTTC
- | TRBJ2-1 | TRBV4-1 | TRBD2 | CASSQDGGTSAPSGQQFF | TGCGCCAGCAGCCAAGATGGGGGGACTAGCGCACCCTCCGGGCAGCAGTTCTTC
- | TRBJ2-1 | TRBV28 | TRBD2 | CASSTLTSGSIYEQFF | TGTGCCAGCAGTACACTGACTAGCGGGAGTATCTATGAGCAGTTCTTC
- | TRBJ2-3 | TRBV7-9 | - | CASTPGGDTQYF | TGTGCCAGCACCCCTGGCGGGGATACGCAGTATTTT
- | TRBJ2-7 | TRBV6-1 | - | CASSDRGGYEQYF | TGTGCCAGCAGTGATCGTGGGGGCTACGAGCAGTACTTC
- | TRBJ2-7 | TRBV19 | - | CASRKTGNYEQYF | TGTGCCAGTAGGAAGACAGGCAACTACGAGCAGTACTTC
few | TRBJ1-5 | TRBV20-1 | TRBD1 | CSATDREAQHF | TGCAGTGCCACCGACAGGGAGGCCCAGCATTTT
- | TRBJ2-3 | TRBV9 | TRBD2 | CASSASAGGTDTQYF | TGTGCCAGCAGCGCTTCGGCGGGGGGCACAGATACGCAGTATTTT
- | TRBJ2-3 | TRBV4-1 | TRBD2 | CASSQLGELAGGDTQYF | TGCGCCAGCAGCCAGCTAGGTGAACTAGCGGGAGGAGATACGCAGTATTTT
few | TRBJ1-5 | TRBV7-9 | - | CASRDSNQPQHF | TGTGCCAGCAGGGATAGCAATCAGCCCCAGCATTTT
- | TRBJ2-5 | TRBV30 | - | CAWSDGWHNQETQYF | TGTGCCTGGAGTGACGGATGGCACAACCAAGAGACCCAGTACTTC
- | TRBJ2-1 | TRBV5-1 | - | CASSFIRDDEQFF | TGCGCCAGCAGCTTCATCCGCGATGATGAGCAGTTCTTC
- | TRBJ1-5 | TRBV11-2 | - | CASTKIKRSNQPQHF | TGTGCCAGCACCAAAATTAAAAGGTCCAATCAGCCCCAGCATTTT
- | TRBJ2-2 | TRBV5-1 | - | CASSLAGISLGELFF | TGCGCCAGCAGCTTGGCCGGGATCTCTTTAGGGGAGCTGTTTTTT
- | TRBJ2-5 | TRBV29-1 | - | CSVAQGRETQYF | TGCAGCGTTGCCCAGGGGCGTGAGACCCAGTACTTC
- | TRBJ2-7 | TRBV11-3 | TRBD1 | CASSRDGTDSFHGQYF | TGTGCCAGCAGCCGGGACGGGACAGACTCTTTCCACGGGCAGTACTTC
- | TRBJ2-5 | TRBV10-1 | - | CASSESSLGETQYF | TGCGCCAGCAGTGAGTCTAGCTTGGGGGAGACCCAGTACTTC
once | TRBJ1-2 | TRBV5-6 | TRBD1 | CASSVDRRSYGYTF | TGTGCCAGCAGCGTGGACAGGAGGAGCTATGGCTACACCTTC
once | TRBJ2-3 | TRBV7-9 | TRBD1 | CASSTGQGAYDTQYF | TGTGCCAGCAGCACGGGACAGGGGGCGTACGATACGCAGTATTTT
- | TRBJ1-3 | TRBV5-1 | - | CASSLGPVTGNTIYF | TGCGCCAGCAGCTTAGGGCCCGTCACTGGAAACACCATATATTTT